Each of the 24 T cell receptor beta chains below was sequenced from the same sample in a study of blood T cell repertoires in COVID-19. TCRdb's copy holds only in-frame clones and misses some; the assay was immunoSEQ multiplex PCR. The profile covers about 220,000 clones, with around four fifths appearing a single time and 5.2% taken by the ten largest. Material: peripheral blood. The receptors shown here come from a woman aged 70-85 years with COVID-19, enrolled during active disease.

This rearrangement joins TRBV4-2 to TRBJ2-7, with no clear D. This CDR3 has 12 residues. The germline V gene encodes CDR1 LGHNA and CDR2 YNFKEQ. Trimming pared 4 bases from V and 3 bases from J, leaving 7 bases between. The CDR3 DNA reads as TGTGCCAGCAGCCTAACAGTCTACGAGCAGTACTTC. Translation: CASSLTVYEQYF.

The CDR3 DNA sequence: TGTGCCAGCAGCTTACGAGGGACAGGGGGCGCGGAGACCCAGTACTTC. Its translation is CASSLRGTGGAETQYF. The chain carries TRBV5-6 and TRBJ2-5, with TRBD1 matching 12 bases. Germline CDR1 is SGHDT and CDR2 is YYEEEE. This CDR3 is 16 amino acids long. Trimming took 2 bases from V and 5 from J; bases not matched to a gene: 7. The variable domain in full, with the rest retrieved from reference TRBV5-6 and TRBJ2-5, is DAGVTQSPTHLIKTRGQQVTLRCSPKSGHDTVSWYQQALGQGPQFIFQYYEEEERQRGNFPDRFSGHQFPNYSSELNVNALLLGDSALYLCASSLRGTGGAETQYFGPGTRLLVL.

This chain uses TRBV5-1 with TRBJ2-1; 7 nucleotides align to TRBD2. CDR1 SGHRS and CDR2 YFSETQ come from the germline V gene. The CDR3 runs to 15 residues. V lost 8 bases, J lost 0 bases, and 8 bases stayed unmatched. The CDR3 loop reads CASQTSPDSYNEQFF. The CDR3 bases are TGCGCCAGTCAGACTAGCCCGGACTCCTACAATGAGCAGTTCTTC.

The DNA for the CDR3 is TGTGCCAGCAGCAATCTCATCGGGTCGGTGAACACTGAAGCTTTCTTT. Translation gives CASSNLIGSVNTEAFF. The gene calls are TRBV7-2 and TRBJ1-1, with unresolved D. Germline CDR1 reads SGHTA; CDR2 reads FQGNSA. Trimming removed 5 bases at V and 0 bases at J, with 16 bases between. CDR3 length equals 16 residues.

This clone appeared many times. The chain carries TRBV6-5 and TRBJ2-3; 7 bases match TRBD2. The CDR3 is 14 residues long. J gave up 3 bases and V 6 bases, and 6 bases lay outside the gene matches. CDR1 and CDR2 (germline): MNHEY, SVGAGI. The CDR3 is CASRALAITDTQYF. The CDR3 DNA sequence: TGTGCCAGCAGGGCACTAGCGATTACAGATACGCAGTATTTT.

The chain uses TRBV20-1 and TRBJ1-2; D ambiguous. From germline, CDR1 is DFQATT and CDR2 SNEGSKA (reference sequence). This CDR3 has 13 residues. Trimming took off 3 bases at V and 6 bases at J, with 14 bases between the two ends. The CDR3 here is CSASLRVSDGYTF. The CDR3 bases are TGCAGTGCTAGTTTGCGTGTTTCCGATGGCTACACCTTC.

The chain uses TRBV21-1 and TRBJ2-1; TRBD2, as called in the table, went unchecked against the DNA. TRBV21-1 is a pseudogene. The CDR3 has 16 amino acids. CDR3 DNA sequence: TGTGCCAGCAGCAAGGGTAGCGGGACCTCCTACAATGAGCAGTTCTTC. This codes for CASSKGSGTSYNEQFF.

This clone has just one count. V and J are TRBV11-2 and TRBJ1-3; D gene ambiguous. In germline, CDR1 is SGHAT, CDR2 FQNNGV. The germline V and J ends were trimmed by 5 bases and 0 bases, with 8 bases remaining between them. The CDR3 spans 14 residues. CDR3 region: CASSPRFSGNTIYF. DNA of the CDR3: TGTGCCAGCAGCCCCCGGTTCTCTGGAAACACCATATATTTT.

This clone has just a few counts. The V call is TRBV3-1 (or the pseudogene TRBV3-2), the J call TRBJ1-2; TRBD1 is a possible D gene (6 bases). The CDR3 is 12 amino acids. The germline V and J ends were trimmed by 3 bases and 8 bases, with 10 bases remaining between them. From germline, CDR1 is LGHDT and CDR2 YNNKEL (reference sequence). The CDR3: CASSQEQGGYTF. The DNA for the CDR3 is TGTGCCAGCAGCCAGGAACAGGGCGGCTACACCTTC.

This clone was observed many times. A junction end diverges from the germline sequence, so it may reflect a read error. V gene TRBV7-2 combines with J gene TRBJ2-7; D is undetermined. Germline CDR1 reads SGHTA; CDR2 reads FQGNSA. The length of the CDR3 is 14 residues. CDR3 coding DNA: TGTGCCAGCAGCTTAGCGTTAAGCTCCCTAGTCTGGCACTTC. This translates into CASSLALSSLVWHF. The full variable domain, rest sourced from reference TRBV7-2 and TRBJ2-7, is GAGVSQSPSNKVTEKGKDVELRCDPISGHTALYWYRQSLGQGLEFLIYFQGNSAPDKSGLPSDRFSAERTGGSVSTLTIQRTQQEDSAVYLCASSLALSSLVWHFGPGTRLTVT.

This clone has more than one count but fewer than ten. The rearrangement uses TRBV19 and TRBJ1-2; 10 nucleotides align to TRBD1. CDR1 LNHDA and CDR2 SQIVND come from the germline V gene (reference sequence). This CDR3 is 16 amino acids long. Losses at the gene ends were 5 bases for V and 4 bases for J; bases not matched to a gene: 10. Written as DNA, the CDR3 is TGTGCCAGTAGTCGAAGCGGCCGGGACAGGGGCTATGGCTACACCTTC. Protein sequence: CASSRSGRDRGYGYTF.

This clone has only a few counts. The chain is built from TRBV27 and TRBJ1-1; the D is unclear. Per the germline V gene, CDR1 is MNHEY and CDR2 is SMNVEV (reference sequence). The CDR3 consists of 13 residues. Trimming removed 5 bases at V and 1 base at J, with 8 bases between. The CDR3 coding sequence is TGTGCCAGCAGTGGGCGACCGAACACTGAAGCTTTCTTT. As protein: CASSGRPNTEAFF.

V and J are TRBV29-1 and TRBJ1-1, with 7 bases identical to TRBD1. Trimming at V came to 2 bases and at J to 0 bases, leaving 3 bases not matched to a gene. Germline CDR1 and CDR2: SQVTM and ANQGSEA. The CDR3 length is 14 residues. The CDR3 region is CSVEMGTVNTEAFF. The CDR3 nucleotides read TGCAGCGTTGAAATGGGGACAGTGAACACTGAAGCTTTCTTT.

The chain carries TRBV7-9 and TRBJ1-1, with TRBD1 matching over 9 bases. The CDR3 spans 15 residues. The J segment lost 4 bases and the V segment lost 5 bases, leaving 8 bases of the junction unmatched. In germline, CDR1 is SEHNR, CDR2 FQNEAQ (reference sequence). The CDR3 DNA sequence: TGTGCCAGCAGCCTCCGGACAGGGGCGGGCACTGAAGCTTTCTTT. The encoded protein is CASSLRTGAGTEAFF.

This clone was picked up a small number of times. As DNA, the CDR3 is TGTGCCAGCAGCCCCCGGACAGAGCTAGCAGCTTTCTTT. It yields the protein CASSPRTELAAFF. The rearrangement joins TRBV7-9 to TRBJ1-1; the D gene is possibly TRBD1 (6 bases). Trimming left V 5 bases short and J 10 bases short, with 17 bases between. This CDR3 contains 13 residues. CDR1 and CDR2 from the germline V gene are SEHNR and FQNEAQ (reference sequence).

The chain uses TRBV7-2 and TRBJ1-1, with TRBD1 as a possible D gene (6 bases). Germline V gene data show CDR1 as SGHTA and CDR2 as FQGNSA. V lost 4 bases and J lost 2, with 11 bases in between. The CDR3 is 14 amino acids. CDR3 region: CASSSGQINTEAFF. Written as DNA, the CDR3 is TGTGCCAGCAGCTCCGGACAGATAAACACTGAAGCTTTCTTT.

The J gene is TRBJ2-2, the V gene TRBV2; 7 bases map to TRBD1. The CDR3 is made up of 13 amino acids. The germline V gene has CDR1 SNHLY and CDR2 FYNNEI. The V segment lost 10 bases and the J segment 5 bases; nucleotides outside the gene matches: 7. In DNA form, the CDR3 reads TGTGCCACATGGTACAGGGGAACCGGGGAGCTGTTTTTT. Amino acid sequence: CATWYRGTGELFF. Full variable domain (remainder filled in from reference TRBV2 and TRBJ2-2): EPEVTQTPSHQVTQMGQEVILRCVPISNHLYFYWYRQILGQKVEFLVSFYNNEISEKSEIFDDQFSVERPDGSNFTLKIRSTKLEDSAMYFCATWYRGTGELFFGEGSRLTVL.

This sequence joins TRBV9 and TRBJ1-1; tentatively, D is TRBD1 (5 bases). Trimming took off 0 bases at V and 4 bases at J, with 10 bases between the two ends. This CDR3 comprises 14 residues. Germline loops: CDR1 SGDLS, CDR2 YYNGEE. The CDR3 is CASSVGGDGTEAFF. Here the CDR3 DNA reads TGTGCCAGCAGCGTAGGGGGGGATGGCACTGAAGCTTTCTTT.

The chain has TRBV19 and TRBJ2-3; TRBD2 aligns across 7 bases. Germline loops: CDR1 LNHDA, CDR2 SQIVND (reference sequence). V lost 4 bases to trimming and J lost 3 bases; unmatched junction nucleotides: 10. The CDR3 sequence is 16 residues long. Here the CDR3 reads CASSRGGLAETDTQYF. As DNA, the CDR3 is TGTGCCAGTAGTAGAGGCGGGCTAGCGGAAACAGATACGCAGTATTTT.

V and J are TRBV19 and TRBJ1-4, with D uncertain. This CDR3 is 12 amino acids long. The germline V gene encodes CDR1 LNHDA and CDR2 SQIVND (reference sequence). V lost 5 bases and J lost 5, with 6 bases in between. The CDR3 nucleotides read TGTGCCAGTAGTGTTTTAAATGAAAAACTGTTTTTT. Protein: CASSVLNEKLFF.

This chain joins TRBV9 and TRBJ2-7; TRBD1 matches 12 bases. The CDR3 runs to 15 residues. V was clipped by 3 bases and J by 5 bases; unmatched bases: 6. Germline values: CDR1 SGDLS, CDR2 YYNGEE. This CDR3 reads CASSARGTGGDEQYF. In nucleotides, the CDR3 is TGTGCCAGCAGCGCCCGGGGGACAGGGGGCGACGAGCAGTACTTC. Variable domain in full (rest from reference TRBV9 and TRBJ2-7): DSGVTQTPKHLITATGQRVTLRCSPRSGDLSVYWYQQSLDQGLQFLIQYYNGEERAKGNILERFSAQQFPDLHSELNLSSLELGDSALYFCASSARGTGGDEQYFGPGTRLTVT.

The chain employs TRBV7-2 and TRBJ2-2; 10 nucleotides match TRBD2. This CDR3 region has 18 residues. The V gene end was trimmed by 5 bases and the J gene end by 0 bases; junction bases not matched to a gene: 9. Germline lookup yields CDR1 SGHTA and CDR2 FQGNSA. DNA of the CDR3: TGTGCCAGCAGCGTAGGAAGCGGGAGGGCCGCGAACACCGGGGAGCTGTTTTTT. Its protein product is CASSVGSGRAANTGELFF.

The genes are TRBV7-2 and TRBJ2-1; 9 bases are shared with TRBD1. In germline, CDR1 is SGHTA, CDR2 FQGNSA. The ends lost 6 bases at V and 3 bases at J; junction bases unmatched: 6. The CDR3 is 15 residues long. CDR3 sequence: CASRRTGGNYNEQFF. CDR3 in DNA: TGTGCCAGCAGACGAACAGGGGGCAACTACAATGAGCAGTTCTTC.

The V gene is TRBV5-1, the J gene TRBJ1-4, with D maybe TRBD1 (6 bases). The germline gives CDR1 SGHRS, CDR2 YFSETQ. V shed 0 bases and J shed 4 bases, with 7 bases lying between them. The CDR3 is 14 residues long. CDR3 in amino acids: CASSLGQDNEKLFF. In DNA form, the CDR3 reads TGCGCCAGCAGCTTGGGACAGGATAATGAAAAACTGTTTTTT.